This T cell receptor beta chain emerged from a study of blood T cells in healthy people across ages. Study in general: Template switching caught about one barcoded beta molecule for each two T cells. Whole-study results and caveats: A greater number of naive CD4+ cells and higher diversity distinguished long-lived donors from aged donors.

Each of the donors had roughly 9.4 milliliters of peripheral blood drawn into EDTA-treated Vacutainer tubes. With each sample, at least 5 micrograms of total RNA were extracted. Germline V gene lookup returns CDR1 MNHEY and CDR2 SVGAGI. The CDR3 spans 13 residues. The second PCR ran 7 to 11 cycles with a sample-barcoded 5' primer and J-beta primers. TCRdb reprocessed the 5' RACE reads via MiXCR and lists one record per CDR3 protein. Among 1.5 million to 2 million distinct CDR3 sequences, approximately 32% were seen once, and the ten largest hold about 11%. A word on this clonotype: The target antigen is unknown. A read error may account for a junction end that differs from germline.

This chain links TRBV6-5 with TRBJ1-1; no firm D call. This TCR derives from a woman aged 30 to 39 in good health. Sequencing used blood. CDR3 sequence (DNA): TGCGCCAGCAGCTGCTCGGCGGCCACTGAAGCTTTCTTT. Protein: CASSCSAATEAFF.